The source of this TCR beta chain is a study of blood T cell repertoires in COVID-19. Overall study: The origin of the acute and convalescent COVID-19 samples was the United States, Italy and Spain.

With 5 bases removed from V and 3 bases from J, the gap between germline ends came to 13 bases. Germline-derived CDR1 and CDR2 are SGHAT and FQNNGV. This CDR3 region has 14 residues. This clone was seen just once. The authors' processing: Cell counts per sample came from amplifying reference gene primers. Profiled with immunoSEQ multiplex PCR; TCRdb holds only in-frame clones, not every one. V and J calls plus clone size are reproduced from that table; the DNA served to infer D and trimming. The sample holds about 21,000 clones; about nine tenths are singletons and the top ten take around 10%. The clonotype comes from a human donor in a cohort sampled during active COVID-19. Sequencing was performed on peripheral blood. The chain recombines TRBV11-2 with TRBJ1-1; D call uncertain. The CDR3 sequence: CASSIRVVDTEAFF. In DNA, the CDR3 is TGTGCCAGCAGCATCCGGGTAGTCGACACTGAAGCTTTCTTT.